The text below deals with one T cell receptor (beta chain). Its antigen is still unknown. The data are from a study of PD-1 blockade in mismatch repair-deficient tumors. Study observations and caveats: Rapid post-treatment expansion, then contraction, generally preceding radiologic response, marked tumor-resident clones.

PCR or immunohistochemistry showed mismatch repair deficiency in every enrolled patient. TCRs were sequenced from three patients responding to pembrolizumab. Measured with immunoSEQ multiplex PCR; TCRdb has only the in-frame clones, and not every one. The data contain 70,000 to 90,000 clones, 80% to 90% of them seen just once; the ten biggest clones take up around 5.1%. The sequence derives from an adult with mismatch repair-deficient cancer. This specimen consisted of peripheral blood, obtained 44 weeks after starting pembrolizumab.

The CDR3 loop reads CASSQSRGTGPIDEQYF. The CDR3 DNA is TGCGCCAGCAGTCAATCAAGGGGGACAGGGCCTATCGACGAGCAGTACTTC. V and J are TRBV23-1 and TRBJ2-7; 9 nucleotides agree with TRBD1. TRBV23-1 counts as an open reading frame of uncertain function. Trimming removed 0 bases from V and 5 bases from J; junction bases left unmatched: 11. The CDR3 runs 17 residues.